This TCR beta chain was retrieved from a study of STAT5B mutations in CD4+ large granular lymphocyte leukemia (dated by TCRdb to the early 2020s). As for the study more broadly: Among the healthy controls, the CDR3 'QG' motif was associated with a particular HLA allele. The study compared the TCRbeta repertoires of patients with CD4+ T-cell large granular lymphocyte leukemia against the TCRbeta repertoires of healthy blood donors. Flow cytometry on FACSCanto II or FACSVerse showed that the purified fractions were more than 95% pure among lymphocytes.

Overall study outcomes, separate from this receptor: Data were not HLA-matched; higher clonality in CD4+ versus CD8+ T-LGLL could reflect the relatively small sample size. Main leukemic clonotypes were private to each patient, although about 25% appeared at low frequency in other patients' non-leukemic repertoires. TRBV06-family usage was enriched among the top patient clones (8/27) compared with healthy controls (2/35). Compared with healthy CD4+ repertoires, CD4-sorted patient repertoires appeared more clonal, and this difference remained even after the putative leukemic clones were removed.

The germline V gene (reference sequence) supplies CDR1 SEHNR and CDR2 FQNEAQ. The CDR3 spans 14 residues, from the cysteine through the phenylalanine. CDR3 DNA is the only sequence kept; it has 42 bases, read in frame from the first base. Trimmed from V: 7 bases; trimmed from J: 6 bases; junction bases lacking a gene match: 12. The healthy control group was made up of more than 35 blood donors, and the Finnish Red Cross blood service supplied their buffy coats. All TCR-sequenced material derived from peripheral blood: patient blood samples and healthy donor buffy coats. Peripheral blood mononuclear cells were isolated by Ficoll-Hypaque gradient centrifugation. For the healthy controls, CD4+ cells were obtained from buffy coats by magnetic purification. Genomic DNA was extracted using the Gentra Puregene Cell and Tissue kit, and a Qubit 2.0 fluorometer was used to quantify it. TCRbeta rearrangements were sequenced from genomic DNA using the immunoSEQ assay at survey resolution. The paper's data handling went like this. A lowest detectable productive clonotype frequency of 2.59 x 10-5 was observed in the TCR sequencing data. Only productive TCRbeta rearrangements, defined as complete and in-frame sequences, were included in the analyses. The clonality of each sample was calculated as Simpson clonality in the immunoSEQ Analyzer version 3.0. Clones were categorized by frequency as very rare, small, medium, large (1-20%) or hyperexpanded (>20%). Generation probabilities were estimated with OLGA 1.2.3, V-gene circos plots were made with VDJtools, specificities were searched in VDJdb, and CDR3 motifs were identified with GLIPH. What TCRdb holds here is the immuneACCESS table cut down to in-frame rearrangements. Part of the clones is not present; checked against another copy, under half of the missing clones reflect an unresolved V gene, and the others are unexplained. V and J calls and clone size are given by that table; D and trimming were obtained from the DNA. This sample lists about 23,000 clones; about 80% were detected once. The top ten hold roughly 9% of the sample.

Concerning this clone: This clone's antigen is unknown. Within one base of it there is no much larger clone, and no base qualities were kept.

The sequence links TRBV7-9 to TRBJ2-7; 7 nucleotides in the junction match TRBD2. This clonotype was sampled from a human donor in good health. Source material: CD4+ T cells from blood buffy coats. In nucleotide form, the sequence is TGTGCCAGCAACTTCGACGGGGGGTTCCTCGAGCAGTACTTC. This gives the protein CASNFDGGFLEQYF.